These 21 T cell receptor beta chains share one sample of origin, sequenced in a study of T-cell memory formation after mild COVID-19. TCRdb analysed the 5' RACE reads with MiXCR anew, one entry per CDR3 protein. The sample consists of hundreds of thousands of distinct CDR3 sequences, 20% to 30% of them appearing once. What was sequenced was PBMCs or a T cell subset sorted from them (not recorded which). The source of these receptors is an adult woman who had mild COVID-19 (a few samples of this study predate the infection). Cell type and time point are not known.

The rearrangement uses TRBV30 and TRBJ1-1; D remains unclear. Germline loops: CDR1 GTSNPN, CDR2 SVGIG (reference sequence). This CDR3 spans 12 amino acids. Trimming stripped 2 bases from V and 11 bases from J, with 15 bases between. CDR3 amino acids: CAWSRPVRNAFF. The DNA of the CDR3 is TGTGCCTGGAGTCGCCCGGTGAGGAATGCTTTCTTT.

J is TRBJ2-1 and V is TRBV29-1; D remains unclear. The CDR3 is 15 amino acids. With 1 base removed from V and 5 bases from J, the gap between germline ends came to 15 bases. Germline-derived CDR1 and CDR2 are SQVTM and ANQGSEA. The CDR3 nucleotides read TGCAGCGTTGAAGCGGGCCCCGGGCTCAACAATGAGCAGTTCTTC. Translated: CSVEAGPGLNNEQFF.

This clonotype was counted only a few times. This sequence joins TRBV20-1 and TRBJ1-1, with 9 bases fitting TRBD1. Per germline, CDR1 DFQATT and CDR2 SNEGSKA (reference sequence). The trim removed 6 bases at V and 1 base at J, leaving 6 bases unmatched. CDR3 length: 14 residues. In DNA form, the CDR3 reads TGCAGTGCCAAGACAGGGGGGCCGAACACTGAAGCTTTCTTT. Translated, it gives CSAKTGGPNTEAFF.

This clonotype showed up just once. This chain uses TRBV20-1 with TRBJ1-4, with no clear D. Germline V lookup: CDR1 DFQATT, CDR2 SNEGSKA (reference sequence). V lost 1 base and J 7 bases, leaving 13 bases between the germline ends. The CDR3 runs 14 residues. In DNA, the CDR3 is TGCAGTGCTAGAGGATTACCGCCAGTTGAAAAACTGTTTTTT. The encoded protein is CSARGLPPVEKLFF.

This sequence joins TRBV5-1 and TRBJ1-4, with 10 bases matching TRBD1. The V gene end was trimmed by 3 bases and the J gene end by 7 bases; junction bases not matched to a gene: 3. This CDR3 comprises 14 residues. In germline, CDR1 is SGHRS, CDR2 YFSETQ. The CDR3 nucleotides are TGCGCCAGCAGCTCGGGACAGGGGAGTGAAAAACTGTTTTTT. Translating it yields CASSSGQGSEKLFF.

The J gene is TRBJ1-1, the V gene TRBV18; tentatively, D is TRBD1 (5 bases). Looked up from germline, CDR1 is KGHSH and CDR2 is LQKENI. The V and J ends lost 2 bases and 4 bases respectively, with 11 bases between them. This CDR3 contains 14 residues. CDR3 nucleotide sequence: TGTGCCAGCTCACCATCAGGGTGGGTCACTGAAGCTTTCTTT. Translation: CASSPSGWVTEAFF.

The chain uses TRBV7-2 and TRBJ2-3; maybe TRBD2 (5 bases). Germline loops: CDR1 SGHTA, CDR2 FQGNSA. V was shortened by 6 bases and J by 1 base, with 11 bases between the two germline ends. CDR3 size: 14 residues. The CDR3 region has the DNA TGTGCCAGCAGAATAGCGATTGGCACAGATACGCAGTATTTT. It translates to CASRIAIGTDTQYF.

CDR3 coding DNA: TGTGCCAGCAGCGAACGACCTGGACAGACGAGGTCCTACGAGCAGTACTTC. It translates to CASSERPGQTRSYEQYF. The chain carries TRBV5-8 and TRBJ2-7; a possible D gene is TRBD1 (6 bases). V lost 4 bases and J lost 1, with 21 bases in between. The CDR3 covers 17 residues. The germline gives CDR1 SGHTS, CDR2 YDEGEE.

The chain joins TRBV25-1 to TRBJ1-1; a weak D match, TRBD1 (5 bases). The CDR3 is made up of 14 amino acids. The germline V gene encodes CDR1 MGHDK and CDR2 SYGVNS. V was cut by 3 bases and J by 12 bases, with 20 bases left in between. CDR3 sequence reads: CASSDVLGRAITFF. The CDR3 nucleotides read TGTGCCAGCAGTGACGTTTTGGGCAGGGCGATAACTTTCTTT.

The V gene is TRBV20-1, the J gene TRBJ2-2, with a possible D match to TRBD1 (6 bases). The CDR3 has 13 amino acids. CDR1 is DFQATT, CDR2 SNEGSKA, per germline (reference sequence). Trimming cost V 0 bases and J 7 bases, with 9 bases left between them. The CDR3 loop is CSAREGAVGELFF. The CDR3 DNA sequence: TGCAGTGCTAGAGAGGGGGCGGTCGGGGAGCTGTTTTTT.

J is TRBJ2-7 and V is TRBV7-9; TRBD1 agrees at 11 bases. CDR1 SEHNR and CDR2 FQNEAQ come from the germline V gene (reference sequence). This CDR3 has 16 amino acids. Trimming removed 5 bases from V and 0 bases from J; junction bases left unmatched: 6. The CDR3 here is CASSPWTGGASYEQYF. DNA of the CDR3: TGTGCCAGCAGCCCCTGGACAGGGGGCGCCTCCTACGAGCAGTACTTC.

This clonotype was observed many times. The rearrangement uses TRBV12-3 or TRBV12-4 and TRBJ2-7; 8 nucleotides agree with TRBD1. This CDR3 is built from 14 residues. Trimming took 6 bases from V and 2 from J; bases not matched to a gene: 6. CDR3 DNA: TGTGCCAGCAGACCCGGGACAGGAACCTACGAGCAGTACTTC. It is translated as CASRPGTGTYEQYF.

The V gene is TRBV11-3, the J gene TRBJ2-1; TRBD1 aligns across 7 bases. Unmatched junction bases numbered 7, after V lost 4 bases and J lost 1 base. The CDR3 loop spans 16 amino acids. Per germline, CDR1 SGHNT and CDR2 YENEEA. The chain's CDR3 is CASSSRQGNSYNEQFF. As DNA, the CDR3 is TGTGCCAGCAGCTCCCGACAGGGAAATTCCTACAATGAGCAGTTCTTC. The variable domain in full, completed from reference TRBV11-3 and TRBJ2-1, reads EAGVVQSPRYKIIEKKQPVAFWCNPISGHNTLYWYLQNLGQGPELLIRYENEEAVDDSQLPKDRFSAERLKGVDSTLKIQPAELGDSAVYLCASSSRQGNSYNEQFFGPGTRLTVL.

The chain combines TRBV20-1 with TRBJ2-1; TRBD2 might be the D (6 bases). Germline V gene sequence: CDR1 DFQATT, CDR2 SNEGSKA (reference sequence). This CDR3 spans 13 amino acids. V gave up 3 bases and J gave up 5 bases, with 11 bases separating them. The CDR3 bases are TGCAGTGCTAGGAGGGACTTCAACAATGAGCAGTTCTTC. Protein: CSARRDFNNEQFF.

In its sample, this clonotype was seen a few times. The chain uses TRBV7-2 and TRBJ2-2; D is uncertain. V was cut by 5 bases and J by 7 bases, with 11 bases left in between. The CDR3 is made up of 13 amino acids. Germline CDR1 is SGHTA and CDR2 is FQGNSA. CDR3 nucleotides: TGTGCCAGCAGCCACCCTTTTGGCGGGGAGCTGTTTTTT. Amino acids: CASSHPFGGELFF.

V and J are TRBV24-1 and TRBJ2-1; 9 positions match TRBD1. The CDR3 is 16 residues long. Trimming cost V 4 bases and J 0 bases; bases outside gene matches: 3. Germline-derived CDR1 and CDR2 are KGHDR and SFDVKD. The CDR3 reads CATSEPDRGSYNEQFF. The CDR3 DNA sequence: TGTGCCACCAGTGAACCGGACAGGGGCTCCTACAATGAGCAGTTCTTC.

A few counts support this clonotype. The J gene is TRBJ2-1, the V gene TRBV3-1; 8 bases match TRBD1. The trim removed 3 bases at V and 2 bases at J, leaving 3 bases unmatched. The V gene's germline CDR1 is LGHDT and CDR2 YNNKEL (reference sequence). CDR3 length equals 15 residues. CDR3 loop: CASSHGTGPYNEQFF. The CDR3 DNA is TGTGCCAGCAGCCATGGGACAGGACCCTACAATGAGCAGTTCTTC.

This chain connects TRBV18 to TRBJ1-2, with TRBD1 as a possible D gene (5 bases). Germline assignment: CDR1 KGHSH and CDR2 LQKENI. The CDR3 is 13 residues long. The ends were cut back, 4 bases at V and 3 bases at J, with 9 bases in the middle. CDR3 sequence (DNA): TGTGCCAGCTCACGGCGGGGGGACTATGGCTACACCTTC. Translation gives CASSRRGDYGYTF.

This chain uses TRBV12-3 or TRBV12-4 with TRBJ2-2; D gene uncertain. This CDR3 has 13 amino acids. V lost 7 bases to trimming and J lost 6 bases, with 12 bases between them. The DNA of the CDR3 is TGTGCCAGCACGGAAAGTTCCGCCGGGGAGCTGTTTTTT. As protein: CASTESSAGELFF.

This rearrangement joins TRBV24-1 to TRBJ2-5; maybe TRBD2 (6 bases). V lost 7 bases, J lost 5 bases, and 13 bases lay in between. Looked up from germline, CDR1 is KGHDR and CDR2 is SFDVKD. This CDR3 has 13 amino acids. CDR3 sequence: CATRKRAGETQYF. CDR3 nucleotides: TGTGCCACCAGGAAGCGGGCGGGGGAGACCCAGTACTTC.

V gene TRBV7-6 combines with J gene TRBJ2-1, with 7 positions matching TRBD2. This CDR3 has 17 amino acids. Looked up from germline, CDR1 is SGHVS and CDR2 is FNYEAQ. V trimming: 5 bases; J trimming: 9 bases; junction bases outside the gene matches: 19. This CDR3 reads CASSRDGVRGIWVEQFF. The CDR3 bases are TGTGCCAGCAGCCGGGACGGGGTGCGGGGGATTTGGGTTGAGCAGTTCTTC.